This T cell receptor (beta chain) was profiled in a study of T-cell reconstitution after alpha-beta-depleted transplantation in children (dated by TCRdb to about 2016). About the study as a whole: T-cell immune reconstitution after TCRalphabeta/CD19-depleted allogeneic hematopoietic cell transplantation in children was quantitatively tracked in the study by means of TCR repertoire profiling. Study-wide findings and limitations: About two months after transplant, the apparently early recovery of alphabetaT-cell counts reportedly depended on just several hundred clones that had expanded rapidly and came from non-depleted graft cells. The frequencies of hyperexpanded clones fell over the following months, and after one year, T-cell counts and TCRbeta diversity were mostly attributed to newly produced T cells. In some patients, the high TCRbeta diversity seen at day 60 was put down to recipient T cells and intrathymic progenitors that had survived conditioning.

The treatment or condition label of this sample denotes: allogeneic hematopoietic cell transplantation with graft depleted of TCRalphabeta T cells and CD19 B cells. The transplant recipients were children given TCRalphabeta/CD19-depleted allogeneic hematopoietic cell grafts. Points on this clonotype: Its antigen specificity is not known. No base-level quality is on record; no much larger clone is a single base apart.

Spanning cysteine to phenylalanine, the CDR3 consists of 16 amino acids. Only the CDR3 DNA is retained, 48 bases long and in frame from the first base. The germline V and J ends show losses of 8 bases and 2 bases respectively, and no gene match explains 12 bases of the junction. Receptors were amplified or captured by PCR. Sequencing relied on an Illumina HiSeq 2500. Molecular barcoding was employed in the preparation of TCR libraries, with unique molecular identifiers being used to normalize TCRbeta repertoire quantification. TCRdb redid the processing of the public reads, applying fastp at Q25 and MiXCR, and retained in-frame beta chains. Identical CDR3 proteins give one entry, which carries the most common genes and DNA. The sample table lists 250,000 to 400,000 distinct CDR3 sequences, approximately 20% of them with a count of one. The top ten hold 11% of the sample.

The specimen was PBMCs, mostly from graft donor cells, collected 180 days after TCRalphabeta/CD19-depleted stem cell transplant. This clonotype was obtained from a male patient between 5 and 17 years old who had a stem cell transplant for acute lymphoblastic leukemia, so the T cells may come from the graft donor. The chain was built from TRBV12-3 or TRBV12-4 and TRBJ2-1, and TRBD1 aligns with 7 junction nucleotides. In nucleotides, the sequence is TGTGCCAGCCGCACCCACAGGGGAATCACCTACAATGAGCAGTTCTTC. Translated, it gives CASRTHRGITYNEQFF.